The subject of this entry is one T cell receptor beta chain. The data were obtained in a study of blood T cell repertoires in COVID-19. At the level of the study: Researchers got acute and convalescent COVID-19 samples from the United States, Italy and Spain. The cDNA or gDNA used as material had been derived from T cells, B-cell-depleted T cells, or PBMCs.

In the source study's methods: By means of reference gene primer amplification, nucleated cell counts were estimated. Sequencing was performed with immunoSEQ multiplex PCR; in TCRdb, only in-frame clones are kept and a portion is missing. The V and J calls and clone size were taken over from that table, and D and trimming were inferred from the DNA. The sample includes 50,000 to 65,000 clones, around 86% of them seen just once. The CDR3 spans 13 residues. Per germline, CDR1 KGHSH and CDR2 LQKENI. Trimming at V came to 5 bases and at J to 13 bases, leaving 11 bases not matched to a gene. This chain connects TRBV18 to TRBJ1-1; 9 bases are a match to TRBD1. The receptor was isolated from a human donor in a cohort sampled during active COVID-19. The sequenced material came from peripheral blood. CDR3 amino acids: CASSSGQGLFVFF. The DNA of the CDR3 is TGTGCCAGCTCATCCGGACAGGGGTTGTTCGTTTTCTTT. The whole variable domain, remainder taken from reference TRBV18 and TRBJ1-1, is NAGVMQNPRHLVRRRGQEARLRCSPMKGHSHVYWYRQLPEEGLKFMVYLQKENIIDESGMPKERFSAEFPKEGPSILRIQQVVRGDSAAYFCASSSGQGLFVFFGQGTRLTVV.